The subject of this entry is one TCR beta chain. This sample is drawn from a study of blood T cell repertoires in COVID-19. Study overall: Nucleic acid was either cDNA or gDNA, and it came from T cells, B-cell-depleted T cells, or PBMCs.

In the study's own analysis: Estimates of nucleated cell counts were drawn from the amplification of reference gene primers. Method: immunoSEQ multiplex PCR; TCRdb's copy keeps in-frame clones and lacks some. That table is the source of V, J and clone size, and D and trimming were worked out from the DNA. The repertoire holds approximately 310,000 clones, with about 90% as singletons. The germline gives CDR1 KGHDR, CDR2 SFDVKD. The V and J ends lost 7 bases and 4 bases, in that order; junction bases with no gene match: 6. This CDR3 spans 15 amino acids. The rearrangement joins TRBV24-1 to TRBJ2-2; 9 nucleotides match TRBD1. The source of this sequence is a woman aged 50 to 60 who had recovered from COVID-19. The sample taken for sequencing was peripheral blood. For the CDR3, the DNA is TGTGCCACCAGCGGAACAGGGGGCGGCACCGGGGAGCTGTTTTTT. It codes for CATSGTGGGTGELFF.